These 19 T cell receptor beta chains originate from one sample sequenced in a study of cytomegalovirus exposure and HLA in healthy donors. The study ran its PCR with 60 Vbeta and 13 Jbeta primers. Sequencing was performed with immunoSEQ multiplex PCR; in TCRdb, only in-frame clones are kept and a portion is missing. Of over 150,000 clones in the sample, about four fifths were seen once. The sample taken for sequencing was PBMCs. The receptors shown here come from a woman aged 50 to 60 in good health and CMV-seropositive.

V and J are TRBV5-1 and TRBJ1-6, with TRBD1 matching 10 bases. CDR1 is SGHRS and CDR2 is YFSETQ in the germline V gene. This CDR3 region has 15 residues. Germline trimming cut 3 bases from V and 7 bases from J; bases unmatched to any gene: 4. CDR3 residues: CASSSRGQGNSPLHF. For the CDR3, the DNA is TGCGCCAGCAGCTCCCGGGGACAGGGGAATTCACCCCTCCACTTT.

This clone has a handful of counts. The rearrangement links TRBV5-5 to TRBJ1-2; TRBD1 matches at 7 bases. V trimming: 2 bases; J trimming: 6 bases; junction bases outside the gene matches: 16. CDR3 length equals 17 residues. Germline CDR1 SGHKS, CDR2 YYEKEE (reference sequence). CDR3 region: CASSFFTGRARGNGYTF. The CDR3 DNA sequence: TGTGCCAGCAGCTTCTTTACCGGCAGGGCCAGGGGGAATGGCTACACCTTC.

This clone was counted between two and nine times. This sequence joins TRBV25-1 and TRBJ2-2; 8 bases map to TRBD2. Germline V gene lookup returns CDR1 MGHDK and CDR2 SYGVNS. This CDR3 comprises 15 residues. V trimming: 2 bases; J trimming: 7 bases; junction bases outside the gene matches: 6. CDR3 region: CASSEPGRVGGELFF. The CDR3, as DNA: TGTGCCAGCAGTGAACCCGGGAGGGTGGGCGGGGAGCTGTTTTTT.

V usage is TRBV28 and J usage is TRBJ1-6, with D maybe TRBD1 (5 bases). This CDR3 is 13 amino acids long. The germline CDR1 and CDR2 sequences are MDHEN and SYDVKM. Trimming took 5 bases from V and 4 from J, leaving 6 bases between them. CDR3 coding DNA: TGTGCCAGCAGTCCAGGGTATAATTCACCCCTCCACTTT. Encoded protein: CASSPGYNSPLHF.

The CDR3 region is CASSPVGGSAYEQYF. DNA of the CDR3: TGTGCCAGCAGCCCCGTGGGAGGGTCCGCCTACGAGCAGTACTTC. V usage is TRBV14 and J usage is TRBJ2-7; 7 positions match TRBD2. This CDR3 has 15 residues. J gave up 2 bases and V 4 bases, and 8 bases lay outside the gene matches. Germline assignment: CDR1 SGHDN and CDR2 FVKESK.

The rearrangement uses TRBV27 and TRBJ1-2, with 7 bases that match TRBD1. The germline CDR1 and CDR2 sequences are MNHEY and SMNVEV (reference sequence). The CDR3 has 14 amino acids. With 4 bases clipped from V and 3 bases from J, the junction kept 5 bases outside the gene matches. CDR3 protein: CASSSRDSYYGYTF. Written as DNA, the CDR3 is TGTGCCAGCAGTTCTAGGGACAGCTACTATGGCTACACCTTC.

The chain uses TRBV6-5 and TRBJ1-1, with D unresolved. Between the trimmed V and J ends, which lost 0 bases and 5 bases, there was a span of 16 bases. The CDR3 length is 16 residues. Germline V lookup: CDR1 MNHEY, CDR2 SVGAGI. CDR3 sequence reads: CASSYSQFPGRTEAFF. CDR3 nucleotides: TGTGCCAGCAGTTACTCGCAATTCCCGGGGAGGACTGAAGCTTTCTTT.

This clone occurred once. This chain connects TRBV27 to TRBJ2-1; no firm D call. CDR3 length equals 11 residues. Trimming removed 3 bases at V and 6 bases at J, with 3 bases between. Germline V gene lookup returns CDR1 MNHEY and CDR2 SMNVEV (reference sequence). CDR3 sequence: CASSFGNEQFF. CDR3 bases: TGTGCCAGCAGTTTCGGCAATGAGCAGTTCTTC.

The V and J genes are TRBV11-2 and TRBJ2-3; D is possibly TRBD2 (6 bases). Germline CDR1 is SGHAT and CDR2 is FQNNGV. V was clipped by 1 base and J by 6 bases, with 14 bases between them. This CDR3 has 15 amino acids. CDR3 DNA sequence: TGTGCCAGCAGCTTAGGAGGGCGGAGGGAGGATACGCAGTATTTT. It encodes CASSLGGRREDTQYF.

V and J are TRBV25-1 and TRBJ1-1; 9 bases map to TRBD1. V lost 4 bases to trimming and J lost 3 bases; unmatched junction nucleotides: 6. Germline lookup yields CDR1 MGHDK and CDR2 SYGVNS. The CDR3 runs 15 residues. CDR3 loop: CASSATRQGDTEAFF. The CDR3 DNA reads TGTGCCAGCAGTGCCACCCGACAGGGGGACACTGAAGCTTTCTTT.

This clone was observed a few times. V and J are TRBV19 and TRBJ2-1, with D perhaps matching TRBD2 (5 bases). V lost 4 bases and J 3 bases, leaving 10 bases between the germline ends. This CDR3 contains 14 residues. Germline values: CDR1 LNHDA, CDR2 SQIVND (reference sequence). The CDR3 sequence is CASSTTGGYNEQFF. The CDR3 coding sequence is TGTGCCAGTAGTACTACCGGAGGCTACAATGAGCAGTTCTTC.

This rearrangement joins TRBV5-4 to TRBJ1-5, with 7 bases lining up with TRBD1. The CDR3 sequence is 14 residues long. Looked up from germline, CDR1 is SGHNT and CDR2 is YYREEE (reference sequence). With 2 bases clipped from V and 5 bases from J, the junction kept 4 bases outside the gene matches. CDR3 DNA: TGTGCCAGCAGCTTAGACAGGGATGATCAGCCCCAGCATTTT. Its protein is CASSLDRDDQPQHF.

V usage is TRBV11-2 and J usage is TRBJ2-1; 10 bases match TRBD2. The trim removed 0 bases at V and 2 bases at J, leaving 4 bases unmatched. Per the germline V gene, CDR1 is SGHAT and CDR2 is FQNNGV. The CDR3 sequence is 17 residues long. The CDR3 DNA is TGTGCCAGCAGCTTAGAGCTAGCGGGGGTCGCCTACAATGAGCAGTTCTTC. Its protein is CASSLELAGVAYNEQFF.

As to this clone: Other DNA sequences from this sample encode an identical CDR3 as well. This chain connects TRBV6-5 to TRBJ2-7; D remains ambiguous. Germline V CDR1 and CDR2: MNHEY, SVGAGI. V lost 4 bases, J lost 4 bases, and 8 bases lay in between. The CDR3 contains 12 residues. CDR3 nucleotide sequence: TGTGCCAGCAGTTCCCGAGGTTACGAGCAGTACTTC. This gives the protein CASSSRGYEQYF.

The chain joins TRBV5-4 to TRBJ2-7; 10 bases line up with TRBD1. Germline V gene sequence: CDR1 SGHNT, CDR2 YYREEE (reference sequence). V shed 4 bases and J 7 bases; nucleotides not matched to a gene: 14. This CDR3 region has 16 residues. The chain's CDR3 is CASSHGAGQGNREQYF. CDR3 nucleotide sequence: TGTGCCAGCAGCCATGGGGCGGGACAGGGGAATCGGGAGCAGTACTTC.

This chain uses TRBV9 with TRBJ2-5; D perhaps matches TRBD1 (6 bases). This CDR3 spans 15 amino acids. The germline V and J ends were trimmed by 4 bases and 4 bases, with 17 bases remaining between them. From germline, CDR1 is SGDLS and CDR2 YYNGEE. CDR3 protein: CASSIPGAGSETQYF. The CDR3 nucleotides read TGTGCCAGCAGCATCCCAGGGGCGGGCTCAGAGACCCAGTACTTC.

The V call is TRBV4-2, the J call TRBJ2-1; 9 nucleotides align to TRBD2. V shed 0 bases and J 0 bases; nucleotides not matched to a gene: 9. Germline V lookup: CDR1 LGHNA, CDR2 YNFKEQ. This CDR3 contains 19 residues. CDR3 nucleotide sequence: TGTGCCAGCAGCCAAGATGTATTAGCGGGAGACCTCTCCTACAATGAGCAGTTCTTC. Translated: CASSQDVLAGDLSYNEQFF.

V usage is TRBV7-9 and J usage is TRBJ1-6; D is uncertain. The CDR3 is 13 amino acids. CDR1 and CDR2 from the germline V gene are SEHNR and FQNEAQ (reference sequence). The V end lost 4 bases, the J end lost 8 bases, and 9 bases lay between the germline ends. The CDR3 reads CASSSETYSPLHF. The CDR3 DNA reads TGTGCCAGCAGCTCCGAGACATATTCACCCCTCCACTTT.

The chain couples TRBV6-1 to TRBJ1-3, with D maybe TRBD1 (6 bases). V was cut by 7 bases and J by 2 bases, with 9 bases left in between. This CDR3 is 13 amino acids long. From germline, CDR1 is MNHNS and CDR2 SASEGT. CDR3 loop: CASTRGPGNTIYF. For the CDR3, the DNA is TGTGCCAGCACCAGGGGTCCTGGAAACACCATATATTTT.